Presented here are 9 T cell receptor beta chains from one specimen sequenced in a study of control samples from healthy donors and cancer patients. Repertoires were generated with immunoSEQ multiplex PCR, while TCRdb's copy carries only in-frame clones and drops some. The profile shows about 84,000 clones, about nine tenths of them singletons. The source material was blood. The source is a man aged 50 or older in good health.

This chain uses TRBV5-5 with TRBJ1-5; 9 bases match TRBD1. The V gene's germline CDR1 is SGHKS and CDR2 YYEKEE (reference sequence). The CDR3 totals 16 residues. The V and J ends lost 4 bases and 5 bases, in that order; junction bases with no gene match: 10. DNA for the CDR3: TGTGCCAGCAGCGCCCTTTCTACAGGGGGCGATCAGCCCCAGCATTTT. Amino acid sequence: CASSALSTGGDQPQHF.

This chain joins TRBV7-9 and TRBJ1-3; D is possibly TRBD1 (5 bases). The length of the CDR3 is 15 residues. Germline CDR1 and CDR2: SEHNR and FQNEAQ (reference sequence). Trimming stripped 1 base from V and 4 bases from J, with 11 bases between. CDR3 coding DNA: TGTGCCAGCAGCTTAGGTTTAGGGACCGGAAACACCATATATTTT. As protein: CASSLGLGTGNTIYF.

The V and J genes are TRBV27 and TRBJ2-7, with 8 bases matching TRBD1. Germline assignment: CDR1 MNHEY and CDR2 SMNVEV (reference sequence). This CDR3 has 15 amino acids. J lost 2 bases, V lost 2 bases, and 5 bases had no gene match. Written as DNA, the CDR3 is TGTGCCAGCAGTTTAGGGGGACAGGCCACCTACGAGCAGTACTTC. It yields the protein CASSLGGQATYEQYF.

The chain has TRBV15 and TRBJ1-4; D unclear. The CDR3 sequence is 13 residues long. Per germline, CDR1 LNHNV and CDR2 YYDKDF (reference sequence). V was cut by 0 bases and J by 10 bases, with 9 bases left in between. The CDR3 DNA reads as TGTGCCACCAGCAGAGATCCAGGAGGAAAACTGTTTTTT. Residues: CATSRDPGGKLFF.

The V call is TRBV10-3, the J call TRBJ1-3; unclear D gene. The germline gives CDR1 ENHRY, CDR2 SYGVKD. This CDR3 has 15 residues. V was trimmed by 3 bases and J by 8 bases, leaving 17 bases between them. The CDR3 region is CAISDSAGPQHTIYF. The CDR3 DNA reads TGTGCCATCAGTGATTCGGCCGGACCTCAGCACACCATATATTTT.

This clone was detected only a few times. The chain uses TRBV5-1 and TRBJ2-1; TRBD2 agrees at 7 bases. There are 14 residues in the CDR3. Germline V gives CDR1 SGHRS, CDR2 YFSETQ. V shed 0 bases and J 6 bases; nucleotides not matched to a gene: 3. In DNA, the CDR3 is TGCGCCAGCAGCTTGGGTCCTAGCGGCAATGAGCAGTTCTTC. The encoded protein is CASSLGPSGNEQFF.

The chain joins TRBV25-1 to TRBJ1-2, with D unclear. V gave up 3 bases and J gave up 5 bases, with 7 bases separating them. In germline, CDR1 is MGHDK, CDR2 SYGVNS. This CDR3 is built from 12 residues. As DNA, the CDR3 is TGTGCCAGCAGTGACCCCGGGTATGGCTACACCTTC. Protein product: CASSDPGYGYTF.

The chain employs TRBV5-6 and TRBJ2-1; TRBD2 matches 10 bases. CDR1 and CDR2 from the germline V gene are SGHDT and YYEEEE. Trimming took 4 bases from V and 7 from J; bases not matched to a gene: 5. The CDR3 is made up of 14 amino acids. This CDR3 is CASSLLAGANEQFF. The CDR3 coding sequence is TGTGCCAGCAGCCTCCTAGCGGGGGCAAATGAGCAGTTCTTC.

The chain links TRBV12-5 to TRBJ1-2, with D possibly matching TRBD1 (6 bases). Trimming removed 1 base from V and 14 bases from J, with 17 bases in between. CDR3 size: 13 residues. CDR1 is LGHNT and CDR2 is FRNRAP in the germline V gene. The CDR3 DNA follows: TGTGCTAGTGGTTTGGCCCTACAGGGAGGTTCAACCTTC. It codes for CASGLALQGGSTF.